Following are 19 T cell receptor beta chains from one sample sequenced in a study of vaccination effects on CD4 cells after COVID-19 (dated by TCRdb to 2021 to 2024). Antigens for these TCRs are unknown. The method was the immunoSEQ multiplex PCR assay. In its TCRdb copy, this immuneACCESS table keeps in-frame sequences only and misses some clones. Where compared with another copy, unresolved V genes explain less than half of these, and the others have no known cause. The sample data list roughly 63,000 clones, and about 79% of these were observed just once. The ten largest clones add up to around 3.8% of the sample. The ViraFEST assay stimulated PBMC with viral peptide pools and then used TCR sequencing to identify antigen-specific CD4+ T cell clonotypes by expansion. After less than 13 days of culture, CD4+ T cells were isolated with the EasySep CD4+ T cell isolation kit. None of the healthy vaccine recipients had a prior SARS-CoV-2 infection, which was confirmed by nucleocapsid antibody tests that came back negative both before and after vaccination.

Sequenced here: CD4+ T cells from PBMCs cultured with HCoV-OC43 spike peptides, sampled before COVID-19 vaccination. Per the publication, the cell subset or site label means: HCoV-OC43 spike overlapping peptide pool stimulation. The receptors were sampled from a human donor who received a COVID-19 vaccine.

The rearrangement uses TRBV7-8 and TRBJ2-3; D is uncertain. Trimming pared 5 bases from V and 0 bases from J, leaving 9 bases between. Germline CDR1 is SGHVS and CDR2 is FQNEAQ. The CDR3 runs 14 residues. CDR3 protein: CASSVGPSTDTQYF. CDR3 DNA sequence: TGTGCCAGCAGCGTAGGACCAAGCACAGATACGCAGTATTTT.

V is TRBV7-8 and J is TRBJ2-7, with 10 bases lining up with TRBD1. CDR1 SGHVS and CDR2 FQNEAQ come from the germline V gene. V dropped 5 bases and J dropped 4; count of bases not matched to a gene: 11. The CDR3 has 16 amino acids. The chain's CDR3 is CASSQGEDRGRYEQYV. CDR3 nucleotides: TGTGCCAGCAGCCAGGGGGAGGACAGGGGGAGGTACGAGCAGTACGTC.

The V gene is TRBV18, the J gene TRBJ2-3; TRBD2 aligns across 11 bases. Trimming cost V 1 base and J 3 bases; bases outside gene matches: 3. CDR1 and CDR2 from the germline V gene are KGHSH and LQKENI. The CDR3 totals 16 residues. CDR3 sequence reads: CASSPLAGGQTDTQYF. The CDR3 bases are TGTGCCAGCTCACCACTAGCGGGGGGGCAAACAGATACGCAGTATTTT. The full variable domain, with the rest looked up from reference TRBV18 and TRBJ2-3, is NAGVMQNPRHLVRRRGQEARLRCSPMKGHSHVYWYRQLPEEGLKFMVYLQKENIIDESGMPKERFSAEFPKEGPSILRIQQVVRGDSAAYFCASSPLAGGQTDTQYFGPGTRLTVL.

Regarding this clone: Additional DNA sequences in this sample encode the identical CDR3. This chain uses TRBV24-1 with TRBJ1-2; no clear D. The CDR3 is 12 amino acids. The germline V gene has CDR1 KGHDR and CDR2 SFDVKD. V was cut by 4 bases and J by 2 bases, with 4 bases left in between. CDR3 region: CATSDPNYGYTF. The CDR3 coding sequence is TGTGCCACCAGTGACCCAAACTATGGCTACACCTTC.

This chain uses TRBV7-2 with TRBJ2-5; D is perhaps TRBD1 or TRBD2 (5 bases each). This CDR3 is built from 13 residues. Trimming took off 8 bases at V and 5 bases at J, with 15 bases between the two ends. Germline assignment: CDR1 SGHTA and CDR2 FQGNSA. The CDR3 loop is CASSRAGFETQYF. The CDR3 DNA sequence: TGTGCCAGCTCCAGGGCGGGTTTTGAGACCCAGTACTTC. Based on the CDR3 plus reference TRBV7-2 and TRBJ2-5, the full variable domain is GAGVSQSPSNKVTEKGKDVELRCDPISGHTALYWYRQSLGQGLEFLIYFQGNSAPDKSGLPSDRFSAERTGGSVSTLTIQRTQQEDSAVYLCASSRAGFETQYFGPGTRLLVL.

The chain links TRBV18 to TRBJ1-4; 7 bases fit TRBD1. The CDR3 loop spans 15 amino acids. From germline, CDR1 is KGHSH and CDR2 LQKENI. V lost 1 base, J lost 6 bases, and 5 bases stayed unmatched. CDR3 residues: CASSPQGQPYEKLFF. In DNA, the CDR3 is TGTGCCAGCTCACCACAGGGACAGCCTTATGAAAAACTGTTTTTT.

The chain uses TRBV6-6 and TRBJ2-1; D is possibly TRBD1 (6 bases). CDR1 MNHNY and CDR2 SVGAGI come from the germline V gene (reference sequence). This CDR3 contains 15 residues. Trimming stripped 5 bases from V and 5 bases from J, with 16 bases between. In nucleotides, the CDR3 is TGTGCCAGCAGTAAACCACAGGGAATGGACAATGAGCAGTTCTTC. Protein sequence: CASSKPQGMDNEQFF.

The chain recombines TRBV5-1 with TRBJ2-3; perhaps D is TRBD1 or TRBD2 (5 bases each). V lost 1 base and J 0 bases, leaving 15 bases between the germline ends. The CDR3 runs to 17 residues. Germline lookup yields CDR1 SGHRS and CDR2 YFSETQ. CDR3 sequence: CASSLYPRGVSTDTQYF. The CDR3 coding sequence is TGCGCCAGCAGCTTGTACCCGCGAGGGGTTAGCACAGATACGCAGTATTTT.

This chain uses TRBV6-6 with TRBJ1-1; 7 nucleotides line up with TRBD1. Germline V lookup: CDR1 MNHNY, CDR2 SVGAGI (reference sequence). V shed 5 bases, J shed 6 bases, and the junction held 0 bases outside the gene matches. This CDR3 spans 11 amino acids. CDR3 bases: TGTGCCAGCAGTGACAGGGCTGAAGCTTTCTTT. It specifies CASSDRAEAFF.

The chain is built from TRBV11-3 and TRBJ2-1; unclear D gene. Trimming shortened V by 2 bases and J by 1 base, and 6 bases separated the two germline ends. Per germline, CDR1 SGHNT and CDR2 YENEEA. The CDR3 covers 14 residues. The CDR3 sequence: CASSLSSSYNEQFF. The CDR3 coding sequence is TGTGCCAGCAGCTTAAGCAGTTCCTACAATGAGCAGTTCTTC.

The V gene is TRBV3-1 (or the pseudogene TRBV3-2), the J gene TRBJ2-5, with D unclear. Trimming removed 3 bases from V and 7 bases from J, with 12 bases in between. Looked up from germline, CDR1 is LGHDT and CDR2 is YNNKEL (reference sequence). The CDR3 contains 13 residues. CDR3 coding DNA: TGTGCCAGCAGCCAGGCGGATCTGGGGACCCAGTACTTC. This sequence encodes CASSQADLGTQYF.

This sequence joins TRBV9 and TRBJ1-4; D may be TRBD1 (6 bases). Trimming shortened V by 1 base and J by 5 bases, and 15 bases separated the two germline ends. The length of the CDR3 is 16 residues. Germline V gene data show CDR1 as SGDLS and CDR2 as YYNGEE. The CDR3 nucleotides are TGTGCCAGCAGCGTAACAGTCCTAGGGGGAAATGAAAAACTGTTTTTT. Translated: CASSVTVLGGNEKLFF.

J is TRBJ2-7 and V is TRBV5-5; TRBD1 agrees at 7 bases. From germline, CDR1 is SGHKS and CDR2 YYEKEE (reference sequence). J lost 0 bases, V lost 0 bases, and 6 bases had no gene match. The length of the CDR3 is 16 residues. The CDR3 here is CASSLAMGQLSYEQYV. In DNA form, the CDR3 reads TGTGCCAGCAGCTTGGCGATGGGACAGCTCTCCTACGAGCAGTACGTC.

The gene calls are TRBV12-3 or TRBV12-4 and TRBJ2-4; 9 bases align to TRBD1. After removal of 5 bases from V and 7 bases from J, the junction contained 3 bases not matched to a gene. The CDR3 is 13 amino acids. This chain's CDR3 is CASSTGTGNIQYF. The CDR3 region has the DNA TGTGCCAGCAGTACGGGGACAGGGAACATTCAGTACTTC.

The chain combines TRBV5-6 with TRBJ2-5, with D tentatively TRBD1 (5 bases). Germline V gene lookup returns CDR1 SGHDT and CDR2 YYEEEE. CDR3 size: 15 residues. V lost 0 bases to trimming and J lost 5 bases, with 14 bases between them. DNA for the CDR3: TGTGCCAGCAGCTTGGCCCAGCAGGGATTGGAGACCCAGTACTTC. Translating it yields CASSLAQQGLETQYF.

This chain joins TRBV24-1 and TRBJ2-1; D not certain. The V gene's germline CDR1 is KGHDR and CDR2 SFDVKD. The CDR3 has 11 amino acids. Trimming removed 9 bases from V and 0 bases from J, with 2 bases in between. The CDR3 sequence: CATSSYNEQFF. Written as DNA, the CDR3 is TGTGCCACCTCCTCCTACAATGAGCAGTTCTTC.

V is TRBV5-4 and J is TRBJ2-1; D may be TRBD2 (7 bases). V was cut by 2 bases and J by 6 bases, with 15 bases left in between. The CDR3 has 15 amino acids. Germline-derived CDR1 and CDR2 are SGHNT and YYREEE (reference sequence). CDR3 protein: CASSLGGGSRNEQFF. CDR3 nucleotide sequence: TGTGCCAGCAGCTTAGGGGGGGGGTCGCGCAATGAGCAGTTCTTC.

The chain uses TRBV3-1 (or the pseudogene TRBV3-2) and TRBJ2-3, with D perhaps given as TRBD1 or TRBD2 (6 bases each). The CDR3 runs to 14 residues. Trimming took 3 bases from V and 2 from J, leaving 9 bases between them. CDR1 is LGHDT and CDR2 is YNNKEL in the germline V gene (reference sequence). In DNA, the CDR3 is TGTGCCAGCAGCCATGGGGGGCACACAGATACGCAGTATTTT. Its translation: CASSHGGHTDTQYF.

The V and J genes are TRBV12-3 or TRBV12-4 and TRBJ2-1, with 8 bases aligning to TRBD1. This CDR3 is built from 13 residues. With 0 bases clipped from V and 14 bases from J, the junction kept 6 bases outside the gene matches. CDR3 amino acids: CASSLATGAVKFF. CDR3 bases: TGTGCCAGCAGTTTAGCGACAGGGGCGGTTAAGTTCTTC.